The clone carrying this TCR beta chain was detected ten times or more. This sample is part of a study of Graves' ophthalmopathy and Graves' hyperthyroidism. CDR3 regions of TCR beta were amplified from RNA transcripts. Scientists carried out first-round RT-PCR using HTBI primers and then a second-round multiplex PCR. MiXCR was run by TCRdb on the multiplex PCR reads, yielding one entry per CDR3 protein. The sample records about 620,000 distinct CDR3 sequences, 22% being singletons. The TCR originated in a woman younger than 35 with stable Graves' hyperthyroidism. Some clones in this sample may be carry-over from other donors' samples. Material: peripheral blood.

CDR3 DNA: TGTGCCAGCAGCCCCACAGGGGGCGCGTCCTACGAGCAGTACTTC. The encoded protein is CASSPTGGASYEQYF. The V call is TRBV6-5, the J call TRBJ2-7; the match to TRBD1 covers 9 bases. Germline V gene lookup returns CDR1 MNHEY and CDR2 SVGAGI. V was pared by 6 bases and J by 1 base, with 7 bases of the junction left unmatched. The CDR3 totals 15 residues.